Below are 31 T cell receptor beta chains sequenced from a single sample in a study of cytomegalovirus exposure and HLA in healthy donors. Vbeta (60) and Jbeta (13) primers were used in the PCR. Libraries were prepared by immunoSEQ multiplex PCR; TCRdb keeps only in-frame clonotypes and omits some of them. The sample consists of around 150,000 clones, about 78% of them appearing once. The sample taken for sequencing was PBMCs. These TCRs come from a male donor in good health and CMV-seronegative.

In its sample, this clone was seen a few times. The chain has TRBV2 and TRBJ1-3; 8 nucleotides agree with TRBD1. The CDR3 totals 16 residues. The germline V gene has CDR1 SNHLY and CDR2 FYNNEI. J lost 2 bases, V lost 3 bases, and 6 bases had no gene match. The CDR3 loop reads CASSERTGLAGNTIYF. CDR3 DNA sequence: TGTGCCAGCAGTGAGAGGACAGGGTTGGCTGGAAACACCATATATTTT.

The chain couples TRBV9 to TRBJ2-7; 11 positions agree with TRBD1. The junction had 9 bases not matched to a gene; V was cut back by 0 bases and J by 4 bases. Germline-derived CDR1 and CDR2 are SGDLS and YYNGEE. This CDR3 has 17 amino acids. CDR3 coding DNA: TGTGCCAGCAGCGTAGGTTCGATCGGACAGGGGGCGTACGAGCAGTACTTC. Translated: CASSVGSIGQGAYEQYF.

This clone occurred once. This chain links TRBV29-1 with TRBJ2-2; 8 bases fit TRBD1. The length of the CDR3 is 15 residues. Germline CDR1 reads SQVTM; CDR2 reads ANQGSEA. Losses at the gene ends were 6 bases for V and 0 bases for J; bases not matched to a gene: 6. CDR3 coding DNA: TGCAGCGTCGTTCCGGGACAGGCGAACACCGGGGAGCTGTTTTTT. Amino acids: CSVVPGQANTGELFF.

The V call is TRBV6-1, the J call TRBJ1-5; TRBD1 is a possible D gene (5 bases). From germline, CDR1 is MNHNS and CDR2 SASEGT. The CDR3 is 15 amino acids. The V end was cut by 3 bases, the J end by 5 bases, with 14 bases between. As DNA, the CDR3 is TGTGCCAGCAGTGACTCGCGGGGCCCATATCAGCCCCAGCATTTT. It codes for CASSDSRGPYQPQHF.

The V gene is TRBV7-9, the J gene TRBJ1-2; 9 bases line up with TRBD1. This CDR3 comprises 15 residues. The germline V gene has CDR1 SEHNR and CDR2 FQNEAQ (reference sequence). The ends lost 4 bases at V and 4 bases at J; junction bases unmatched: 7. The CDR3 nucleotides are TGTGCCAGCAGCTCCTGGACAGGGGATGCCTATGGCTACACCTTC. This translates into CASSSWTGDAYGYTF.

This clone is medium-sized. This sequence joins TRBV6-6 and TRBJ1-1; D is perhaps TRBD1 (6 bases). Germline V gene lookup returns CDR1 MNHNY and CDR2 SVGAGI (reference sequence). This CDR3 has 15 residues. V lost 6 bases, J lost 2 bases, and 16 bases lay in between. The CDR3: CASRPTAQGNTEAFF. In DNA form, the CDR3 reads TGTGCCAGCAGGCCGACCGCACAGGGTAACACTGAAGCTTTCTTT.

The rearrangement joins TRBV28 to TRBJ1-5; no clear D gene. The CDR3 has 14 residues. The ends were cut back, 6 bases at V and 0 bases at J, with 9 bases in the middle. Germline-derived CDR1 and CDR2 are MDHEN and SYDVKM. Here the CDR3 reads CASRPEYSNQPQHF. In nucleotides, the CDR3 is TGTGCCAGCAGGCCGGAGTATAGCAATCAGCCCCAGCATTTT.

This chain uses TRBV12-5 with TRBJ2-4; a weak D match, TRBD1 (5 bases). Germline CDR1 reads LGHNT; CDR2 reads FRNRAP. The CDR3 runs to 17 residues. V lost 1 base and J lost 0, with 13 bases in between. CDR3: CASGLAVNRLAKNIQYF. Written as DNA, the CDR3 is TGTGCTAGTGGTTTGGCGGTCAACAGGCTAGCCAAAAACATTCAGTACTTC.

The chain joins TRBV9 to TRBJ1-2, with TRBD1 identical over 9 bases. V was pared by 0 bases and J by 6 bases, with 9 bases of the junction left unmatched. Germline CDR1 is SGDLS and CDR2 is YYNGEE. CDR3 size: 16 residues. The CDR3 DNA follows: TGTGCCAGCAGCGTAGCTACCGGGGGACAGGGAGATGGCTACACCTTC. It is translated as CASSVATGGQGDGYTF. The full variable domain, rest sourced from reference TRBV9 and TRBJ1-2, is DSGVTQTPKHLITATGQRVTLRCSPRSGDLSVYWYQQSLDQGLQFLIQYYNGEERAKGNILERFSAQQFPDLHSELNLSSLELGDSALYFCASSVATGGQGDGYTFGSGTRLTVV.

This chain links TRBV23-1 with TRBJ2-4; D uncertain. TRBV23-1 is given ORF status, its function remaining uncertain. V dropped 3 bases and J dropped 0 bases, with 15 bases sitting between them. The CDR3 runs 17 residues. CDR3 nucleotides: TGCGCCAGCAGTCAGGAGAGACCGTCCATAGCCAAAAACATTCAGTACTTC. It codes for CASSQERPSIAKNIQYF.

V usage is TRBV4-3 and J usage is TRBJ2-1; D remains ambiguous. The length of the CDR3 is 16 residues. The germline V gene encodes CDR1 LGHNA and CDR2 YSLEER. Trimming cost V 0 bases and J 4 bases, with 13 bases left between them. This CDR3 is CASSQDVDTNYNEQFF. The CDR3, as DNA: TGCGCCAGCAGCCAAGACGTTGATACTAATTACAATGAGCAGTTCTTC.

The chain joins TRBV5-1 to TRBJ2-5, with D perhaps matching TRBD2 (7 bases). The end of the DNA fits TRBJ2-7 better, so the J call may be wrong. Germline V gene lookup returns CDR1 SGHRS and CDR2 YFSETQ. The CDR3 totals 15 residues. The CDR3 DNA reads as TGCGCCAGCAGCCAGGGGTCTAGCGGCCCCTACGAGCAGTACTTC. This gives the protein CASSQGSSGPYEQYF.

This clone has a handful of counts. The rearrangement uses TRBV18 and TRBJ2-3, with 8 nucleotides matching TRBD1. Germline V CDR1 and CDR2: KGHSH, LQKENI. The CDR3 contains 16 residues. The V and J ends lost 0 bases and 1 base, in that order; junction bases with no gene match: 3. CDR3 DNA sequence: TGTGCCAGCTCACCACCGTCAGGGGGCGGCACAGATACGCAGTATTTT. As protein: CASSPPSGGGTDTQYF.

The chain uses TRBV12-5 and TRBJ2-7; possible D gene TRBD1, 6 bases. The CDR3 consists of 13 residues. With 6 bases removed from V and 2 bases from J, the gap between germline ends came to 11 bases. Per germline, CDR1 LGHNT and CDR2 FRNRAP. CDR3 in DNA: TGTGCTAGTGGCCGACAGGCGGCCTACGAGCAGTACTTC. This encodes CASGRQAAYEQYF.

The rearrangement joins TRBV6-5 to TRBJ1-1; no reliable D call. CDR1 is MNHEY and CDR2 is SVGAGI in the germline V gene. Trimming shortened V by 0 bases and J by 11 bases, and 16 bases separated the two germline ends. The CDR3 is made up of 14 amino acids. Written as DNA, the CDR3 is TGTGCCAGCAGTTACTCGGCACAGCATAAGGTGGCTTTCTTT. Translated: CASSYSAQHKVAFF.

J is TRBJ2-7 and V is TRBV6-5, with 11 bases lining up with TRBD2. The CDR3 is 15 residues long. The V gene end was trimmed by 7 bases and the J gene end by 2 bases; junction bases not matched to a gene: 7. CDR1 is MNHEY and CDR2 is SVGAGI in the germline V gene. The CDR3 nucleotides read TGTGCCAGCACAGTAGCGGGAGGGTGGGCCTACGAGCAGTACTTC. It specifies CASTVAGGWAYEQYF.

Points on this clone: At one of its ends the junction is not consistent with the germline gene, which may arise from a read error. V gene TRBV2 combines with J gene TRBJ1-4; TRBD1 aligns across 10 bases. The length of the CDR3 is 15 residues. The germline V gene encodes CDR1 SNHLY and CDR2 FYNNEI. Written as DNA, the CDR3 is TGTGCCGGCAGTGAACCGGGACAGGGGAATGAAAAACTGTTTTTT. Translation: CAGSEPGQGNEKLFF.

The chain carries TRBV9 and TRBJ1-4; 7 bases are a match to TRBD1. Germline V gene data show CDR1 as SGDLS and CDR2 as YYNGEE. The J segment lost 8 bases and the V segment lost 0 bases, leaving 4 bases of the junction unmatched. The CDR3 has 14 amino acids. CDR3 bases: TGTGCCAGCAGCGTAGGAGGGGGCTTGGAAAAACTGTTTTTT. It codes for CASSVGGGLEKLFF.

The CDR3 loop is CASSVADYEQYF. The CDR3 coding sequence is TGTGCCAGCAGTGTGGCAGACTACGAGCAGTACTTC. This sequence joins TRBV6-5 and TRBJ2-7; D remains ambiguous. Trimming pared 5 bases from V and 3 bases from J, leaving 8 bases between. The germline V gene has CDR1 MNHEY and CDR2 SVGAGI. This CDR3 is built from 12 residues.

This sequence joins TRBV5-1 and TRBJ2-2; 15 bases match TRBD2. CDR3 length equals 19 residues. The V segment lost 4 bases and the J segment 0 bases; nucleotides outside the gene matches: 7. The germline gives CDR1 SGHRS, CDR2 YFSETQ. Here the CDR3 reads CASSAGLAGGPPNTGELFF. The CDR3, as DNA: TGCGCCAGCAGCGCGGGACTAGCGGGAGGTCCTCCGAACACCGGGGAGCTGTTTTTT.

This clone was seen a few times. The J gene is TRBJ2-1, the V gene TRBV10-3; TRBD2 agrees at 11 bases. The germline V gene encodes CDR1 ENHRY and CDR2 SYGVKD. CDR3 length: 15 amino acids. Unmatched junction bases numbered 4, after V lost 3 bases and J lost 6 bases. The chain's CDR3 is CAISEQLAGGNEQFF. DNA of the CDR3: TGTGCCATCAGTGAACAGCTAGCGGGGGGCAATGAGCAGTTCTTC.

The chain employs TRBV7-6 and TRBJ2-2; 7 bases match TRBD1. Germline CDR1 is SGHVS and CDR2 is FNYEAQ. This CDR3 region has 16 residues. V trimming: 5 bases; J trimming: 0 bases; junction bases outside the gene matches: 6. The CDR3 nucleotides read TGTGCCAGCAGCCCTCGACAGGGCGCGAACACCGGGGAGCTGTTTTTT. Translating it yields CASSPRQGANTGELFF.

The CDR3 nucleotides are TGTGCCAGCAGTGGGCGGGGGGGCAAAGATAATCAGCCCCAGCATTTT. Translating gives CASSGRGGKDNQPQHF. V usage is TRBV6-1 and J usage is TRBJ1-5; D possibly corresponds to TRBD1 (6 bases). V was shortened by 4 bases and J by 4 bases, with 17 bases between the two germline ends. CDR1 MNHNS and CDR2 SASEGT come from the germline V gene. The CDR3 contains 16 residues.

This chain links TRBV6-6 with TRBJ2-3; 9 bases fit TRBD1. The germline V gene has CDR1 MNHNY and CDR2 SVGAGI (reference sequence). The CDR3 extends over 13 amino acids. V was clipped by 2 bases and J by 9 bases; unmatched bases: 3. DNA for the CDR3: TGTGCCAGCAGTTACCCGGACAGGGGAACGCAGTATTTT. Protein: CASSYPDRGTQYF.

The chain is built from TRBV7-2 and TRBJ1-2; 8 bases fit TRBD1. Trimming cost V 1 base and J 8 bases; bases outside gene matches: 6. CDR1 and CDR2 (germline): SGHTA, FQGNSA. The length of the CDR3 is 14 residues. CDR3 in amino acids: CASSLESGGGGYTF. DNA for the CDR3: TGTGCCAGCAGCTTAGAGTCAGGGGGCGGCGGCTACACCTTC.

This chain uses TRBV7-3 with TRBJ1-1; 7 bases map to TRBD1. Germline loops: CDR1 SGHTA, CDR2 FQGTGA. This CDR3 comprises 16 residues. Trimming cost V 4 bases and J 4 bases; bases outside gene matches: 12. The CDR3 DNA sequence: TGTGCCAGCAGCTCCCAACGGGTGACAGGGACCACTGAAGCTTTCTTT. This translates into CASSSQRVTGTTEAFF.

The CDR3 coding sequence is TGTGCCAGCAGCTTTTTAGGGGCTGGAAACGAGCAGTACTTC. Its protein is CASSFLGAGNEQYF. This sequence joins TRBV27 and TRBJ2-7; D might be TRBD1 (5 bases). CDR1 and CDR2 (germline): MNHEY, SMNVEV (reference sequence). This CDR3 has 14 residues. Trimming removed 6 bases at V and 5 bases at J, with 17 bases between.

This chain links TRBV9 with TRBJ2-3, with 14 bases lining up with TRBD2. The length of the CDR3 is 19 residues. The V segment lost 0 bases and the J segment 0 bases; nucleotides outside the gene matches: 6. Germline lookup yields CDR1 SGDLS and CDR2 YYNGEE. CDR3 nucleotides: TGTGCCAGCAGCGTAGAGAGACTAGCGGGGGGGGATAGCACAGATACGCAGTATTTT. Amino acid sequence: CASSVERLAGGDSTDTQYF.

This chain links TRBV7-2 with TRBJ1-2; perhaps TRBD1 as D (5 bases). The CDR3 has 14 residues. The germline V and J ends were trimmed by 1 base and 4 bases, with 10 bases remaining between them. CDR1 SGHTA and CDR2 FQGNSA come from the germline V gene. The CDR3: CASSLVEGSYGYTF. In DNA, the CDR3 is TGTGCCAGCAGCTTAGTGGAGGGGAGCTATGGCTACACCTTC.

This chain uses TRBV21-1 with TRBJ2-5; the table gives TRBD2 as D, unverified against the DNA. TRBV21-1 is annotated as a pseudogene. The CDR3 contains 17 residues. The CDR3 reads CAIPPKGTSGRPGTQYF. The CDR3 DNA follows: TGTGCCATCCCCCCTAAGGGTACTAGCGGGAGACCAGGGACCCAGTACTTC.

This clone is a singleton in its sample. This chain connects TRBV5-1 to TRBJ2-1; 11 positions agree with TRBD2. The length of the CDR3 is 18 residues. CDR1 SGHRS and CDR2 YFSETQ come from the germline V gene. V was pared by 0 bases and J by 4 bases, with 9 bases of the junction left unmatched. The CDR3 DNA sequence: TGCGCCAGCAGCTTGGCTTCGGGGACTAGCGGTATATACAATGAGCAGTTCTTC. The encoded protein is CASSLASGTSGIYNEQFF.